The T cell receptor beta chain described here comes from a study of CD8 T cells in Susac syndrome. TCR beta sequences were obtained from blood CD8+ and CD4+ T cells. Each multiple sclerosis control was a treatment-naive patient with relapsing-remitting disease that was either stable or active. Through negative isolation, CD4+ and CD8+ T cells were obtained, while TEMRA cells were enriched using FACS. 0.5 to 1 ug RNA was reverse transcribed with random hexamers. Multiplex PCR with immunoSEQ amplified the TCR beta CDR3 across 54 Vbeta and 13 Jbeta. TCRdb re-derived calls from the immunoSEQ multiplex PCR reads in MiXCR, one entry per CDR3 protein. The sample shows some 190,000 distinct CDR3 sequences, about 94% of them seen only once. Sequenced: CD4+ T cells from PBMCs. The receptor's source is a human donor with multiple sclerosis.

The CDR3 DNA reads as TGTGCCAGCTCACCGACTAGCGGGGGGGCCAATGAGCAGTTCTTC. Protein product: CASSPTSGGANEQFF. The genes are TRBV18 and TRBJ2-1; 14 bases match TRBD2. The V and J ends lost 3 bases and 6 bases, in that order; junction bases with no gene match: 1. Per the germline V gene, CDR1 is KGHSH and CDR2 is LQKENI. The CDR3 is made up of 15 amino acids.